This T cell receptor beta chain was sequenced for a study of blood T cells in healthy people across ages (dated by TCRdb to 2013 to 2016). For context, the study as a whole: In model experiments, roughly one uniquely barcoded TCR beta cDNA molecule per two T cells was captured by template switching. To avoid experimental bias, donors of different ages were spread randomly across the sequencing lanes. Using deep sequencing normalized with unique cDNA molecular identifiers, the study measured how TCR beta repertoire diversity changes with age. Using the same blood draw, the study looked at two additional independent replicas of 1 million unique cDNA reads for two donors, one aged 18 to 30 and the other aged 80 or older. The donors were split into four age groups: young (average around 15 years), middle-aged (39), aged (over 55) and long-lived (approximately 80). Overall results and qualifications from the work: The percentage of naive T cells measured by flow cytometry correlated strongly with observed TCR beta diversity. Since profiling was done on bulk unsorted PBMCs, naive and antigen-experienced compartments could not be conclusively compared. The long-lived group showed more naive CD4+ T cells, fewer expanded clones and increased TCR diversity than the aged group, suggesting age selection. Observed TCR beta diversity per million T cells fell roughly linearly with age, and a significant reduction was already apparent by age around 40. Estimates of total diversity based on one million sequenced T cells were regarded as lower bounds and as underestimates. The CMV infection status of donors was not known, potentially confounding age-related changes in expanded clonotypes.

The roughly 39 donors, aged about 6 to 95 years, were systemically healthy Caucasian individuals from Russia. Approximately 11 milliliters of peripheral blood were drawn from each donor into EDTA-treated Vacutainer tubes. Ficoll-Paque density-gradient centrifugation was used to isolate PBMCs, with at least 6 million obtained per sample. Total RNA, at least 6 micrograms per sample, was extracted from PBMCs with Trizol reagent. For every donor, flow cytometry on a PBMC aliquot measured the percentage of naive CD45RAhigh/CD27high T cells. The library was produced with 5' RACE. The sequencing machine was an Illumina HiSeq 2500. A second PCR of roughly 7 to 11 cycles was performed with a sample-barcoded 5' primer and a J-beta primer mix. Each TCR beta cDNA molecule received a unique molecular identifier from a template-switch 5' adaptor carrying 12 random nucleotides. At least 3 million CDR3-containing paired-end reads were obtained from each sample. First-strand cDNA was synthesized from all RNA with the Mint cDNA synthesis kit, primed by a TRBC-specific oligonucleotide. Following uracil-DNA glycosylase treatment, all cDNA underwent a first 18-cycle PCR with the universal primers M1SS and BC2_uni_R. Concerning the study's data processing: Each sample was normalized by randomly selecting 1 million high-quality reads, each carrying a distinct molecular identifier. Instead of being binned into consensus sequences, reads that shared molecular identifiers were thrown out. MiTCR, run with a Q25 quality threshold and the strictest error-elimination algorithm, handled CDR3 identification, clonotype clustering and error correction. A nonparametric unseen species model with Euler transformation was used to estimate a lower bound on total TCR beta diversity. TCRdb trimmed public reads at Q25 via fastp, called clones via MiXCR and kept in-frame beta chains. When rows share a CDR3 protein, they turn into one entry using the most common DNA and genes. The V and J calls and clone size are TCRdb's, not the authors'. The sample table contains some 790,000 distinct CDR3 sequences; only one count was recorded for 25% to 30% of them. Of the sample, approximately 15% is held by the ten largest clones.

The CDR3 covers 18 residues, taking in both the cysteine and the phenylalanine. CDR3 DNA is the only sequence kept; it has 54 bases, read in frame from the first base. The germline V gene provides CDR1 SGHRS and CDR2 YFSETQ. Germline trimming amounts to 0 bases on V and 8 bases on J, with 18 as the count of junction bases outside the gene matches. This clonotype was found a few times. Its antigen is currently not known. No qualities accompany the bases; no much larger clone lies one base away. The chain joins TRBV5-1 to TRBJ1-2; 8 junctional bases match TRBD1. The sample taken for sequencing was blood. The clonotype originates from an elderly woman in good health. CDR3 sequence: CASSLEVIETDRGRGYTF. The nucleotide sequence reads TGCGCCAGCAGCTTGGAGGTAATCGAAACTGACAGGGGAAGAGGCTACACCTTC.